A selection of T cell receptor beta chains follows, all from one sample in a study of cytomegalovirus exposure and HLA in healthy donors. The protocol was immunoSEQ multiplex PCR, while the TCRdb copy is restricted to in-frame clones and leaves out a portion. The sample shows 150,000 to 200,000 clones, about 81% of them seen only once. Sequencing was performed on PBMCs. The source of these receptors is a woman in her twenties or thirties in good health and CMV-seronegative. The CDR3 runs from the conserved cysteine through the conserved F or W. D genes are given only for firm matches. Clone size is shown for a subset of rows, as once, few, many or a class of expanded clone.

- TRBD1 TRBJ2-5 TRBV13 CASSLPGQDQETQYF TGTGCCAGCAGCCTCCCCGGACAGGATCAAGAGACCCAGTACTTC
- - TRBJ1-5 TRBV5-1 CASSLAAAGQPQHF TGCGCCAGCAGCTTGGCGGCGGCTGGGCAGCCCCAGCATTTT
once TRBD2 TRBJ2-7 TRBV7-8 CASSPERERYEQYF TGTGCCAGCAGCCCAGAGCGGGAGAGGTACGAGCAGTACTTC
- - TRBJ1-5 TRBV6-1 CASSEIPGQLNQPQHF TGTGCCAGCAGTGAAATACCCGGACAGCTTAATCAGCCCCAGCATTTT
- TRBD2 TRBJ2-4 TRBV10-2 CASSETSGKNIQYF TGCGCCAGCAGTGAAACTAGCGGTAAAAACATTCAGTACTTC
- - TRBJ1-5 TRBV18 CASSPQSGGPWNQPQHF TGTGCCAGCTCACCTCAAAGCGGGGGCCCGTGGAATCAGCCCCAGCATTTT
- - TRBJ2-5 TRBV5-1 CASSLGDNQETQYF TGCGCCAGCAGCTTGGGGGACAATCAAGAGACCCAGTACTTC
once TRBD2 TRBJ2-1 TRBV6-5 CASSYPTSGGLDEQFF TGTGCCAGCAGTTACCCGACTAGCGGGGGGCTCGATGAGCAGTTCTTC
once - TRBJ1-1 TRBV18 CASSPQGSDTEAFF TGTGCCAGCTCACCGCAGGGGTCAGACACTGAAGCTTTCTTT
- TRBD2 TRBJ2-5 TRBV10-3 CATSGRTETQYF TGTGCCACCAGCGGGAGAACGGAGACCCAGTACTTC
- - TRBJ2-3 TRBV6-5 CATIRRSSSTDTQYF TGTGCCACAATAAGGAGAAGCTCTAGCACAGATACGCAGTATTTT
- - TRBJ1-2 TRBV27 CASSLGSTNYGYTF TGTGCCAGCAGCCTCGGGAGCACTAACTATGGCTACACCTTC
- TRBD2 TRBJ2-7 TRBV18 CASSPPGLAGGDEQYF TGTGCCAGCTCACCACCCGGCCTAGCGGGGGGAGACGAGCAGTACTTC
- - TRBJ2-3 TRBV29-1 CSVEDGPSSTDTQYF TGCAGCGTTGAAGATGGGCCTTCTAGCACAGATACGCAGTATTTT
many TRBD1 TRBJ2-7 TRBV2 CATNRDSPYEQYF TGTGCCACCAACCGGGACAGCCCCTACGAGCAGTACTTC
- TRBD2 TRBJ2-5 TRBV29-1 CSALKTTSGAPVNQETQYF TGCAGCGCCCTAAAAACCACTAGCGGGGCTCCAGTCAACCAAGAGACCCAGTACTTC
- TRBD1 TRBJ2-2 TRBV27 CASSRGQSTGELFF TGTGCCAGCAGTAGGGGACAGTCGACCGGGGAGCTGTTTTTT
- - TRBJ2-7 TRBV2 CASSKGLYEQYF TGTGCCAGCAGCAAGGGACTCTACGAGCAGTACTTC
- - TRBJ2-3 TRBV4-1 CASSQDSLASTDTQYF TGCGCCAGCAGCCAAGATAGCCTAGCGAGCACAGATACGCAGTATTTT
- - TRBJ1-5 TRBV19 CASSLGVGANQPQHF TGTGCCAGTAGCCTAGGGGTGGGGGCAAATCAGCCCCAGCATTTT
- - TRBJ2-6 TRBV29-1 CSVVAGTTGANVLTF TGCAGCGTTGTCGCAGGGACAACTGGGGCCAACGTCCTGACTTTC
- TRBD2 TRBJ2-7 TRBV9 CASSVGLAGARTRLYEQYF TGTGCCAGCAGCGTAGGACTAGCGGGAGCCCGTACGAGACTCTACGAGCAGTACTTC
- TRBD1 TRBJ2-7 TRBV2 CASRDRANSYEQYF TGTGCCAGTCGGGACAGGGCCAACTCCTACGAGCAGTACTTC
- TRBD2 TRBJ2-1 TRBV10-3 CAISDASGRVPMGEQFF TGTGCCATCAGTGACGCTAGCGGGAGGGTTCCTATGGGTGAGCAGTTCTTC
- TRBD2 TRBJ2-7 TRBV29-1 CSISTGTPGLAGIYEQYF TGCAGCATATCCACCGGGACACCGGGACTAGCGGGGATCTACGAGCAGTACTTC
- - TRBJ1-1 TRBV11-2 CASSLVGDANTEAFF TGTGCCAGCAGCTTAGTGGGAGATGCGAACACTGAAGCTTTCTTT
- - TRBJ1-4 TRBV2 CASSGQLNEKLFF TGTGCCAGCAGTGGACAGCTTAATGAAAAACTGTTTTTT
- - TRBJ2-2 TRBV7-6 CASSPRDTGELFF TGTGCCAGCAGCCCACGGGACACCGGGGAGCTGTTTTTT
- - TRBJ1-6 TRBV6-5 CASSYSAGASPLHF TGTGCCAGCAGTTACTCGGCAGGGGCTTCACCCCTCCACTTT
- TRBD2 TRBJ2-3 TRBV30 CAWSVSSGRTDTQYF TGTGCCTGGAGTGTATCCAGCGGGAGAACAGATACGCAGTATTTT
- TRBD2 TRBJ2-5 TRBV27 CASYVSGGGAIIKTQYF TGTGCCAGCTATGTAAGCGGCGGGGGGGCCATTATCAAGACCCAGTACTTC
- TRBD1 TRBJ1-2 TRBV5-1 CASSLQTGKIIYGYTF TGCGCCAGCAGCCTACAGACAGGGAAGATTATCTATGGCTACACCTTC
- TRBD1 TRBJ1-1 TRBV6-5 CASSSDRGRDTEAFF TGTGCCAGCAGCTCCGACAGGGGGCGGGACACTGAAGCTTTCTTT
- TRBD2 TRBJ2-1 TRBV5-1 CASSLSGAGSYNEQFF TGCGCCAGCAGCTTGTCTGGAGCGGGGAGCTACAATGAGCAGTTCTTC
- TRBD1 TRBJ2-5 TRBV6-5 CASSSGTGQETQYF TGTGCCAGCAGCTCCGGGACAGGTCAAGAGACCCAGTACTTC